This entry is about one TCR beta chain. What it recognizes is unknown. This entry belongs to a study of cytomegalovirus exposure and HLA in healthy donors. Study-wide results and limits: In a later analysis, TCR beta V- and J-gene trimming was associated with a missense DCLRE1C variant.

PCR primers comprised 60 Vbeta and 13 Jbeta primers. Sequencing was performed with immunoSEQ multiplex PCR; in TCRdb, only in-frame clones are kept and a portion is missing. The sample lists about 130,000 clones, roughly 68% occurring once. This receptor was taken from a woman in her fifties or sixties in good health and CMV-seropositive. Material for sequencing was PBMCs.

The CDR3 protein is CASSTNPGDSPYEQYF. Here the CDR3 DNA reads TGTGCCAGTAGTACCAACCCGGGGGACAGCCCCTACGAGCAGTACTTC. This sequence joins TRBV19 and TRBJ2-7; tentatively, D is TRBD1 (7 bases). There are 16 residues in the CDR3. The germline V and J ends were trimmed by 4 bases and 2 bases, with 18 bases remaining between them. From germline, CDR1 is LNHDA and CDR2 SQIVND (reference sequence).